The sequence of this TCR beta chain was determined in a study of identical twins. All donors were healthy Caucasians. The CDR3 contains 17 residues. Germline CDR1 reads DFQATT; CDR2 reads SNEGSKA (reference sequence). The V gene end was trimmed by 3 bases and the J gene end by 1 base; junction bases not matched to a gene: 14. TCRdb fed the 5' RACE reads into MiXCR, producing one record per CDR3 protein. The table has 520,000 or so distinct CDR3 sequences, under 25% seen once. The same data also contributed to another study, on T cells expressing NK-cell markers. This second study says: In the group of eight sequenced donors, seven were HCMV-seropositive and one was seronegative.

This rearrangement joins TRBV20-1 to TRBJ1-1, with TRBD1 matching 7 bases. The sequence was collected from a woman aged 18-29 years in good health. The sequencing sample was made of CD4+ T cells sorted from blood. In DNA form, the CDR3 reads TGCAGTGCTAGGGCCCCCGACCGACAGGGAAGGAACACTGAAGCTTTCTTT. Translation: CSARAPDRQGRNTEAFF.